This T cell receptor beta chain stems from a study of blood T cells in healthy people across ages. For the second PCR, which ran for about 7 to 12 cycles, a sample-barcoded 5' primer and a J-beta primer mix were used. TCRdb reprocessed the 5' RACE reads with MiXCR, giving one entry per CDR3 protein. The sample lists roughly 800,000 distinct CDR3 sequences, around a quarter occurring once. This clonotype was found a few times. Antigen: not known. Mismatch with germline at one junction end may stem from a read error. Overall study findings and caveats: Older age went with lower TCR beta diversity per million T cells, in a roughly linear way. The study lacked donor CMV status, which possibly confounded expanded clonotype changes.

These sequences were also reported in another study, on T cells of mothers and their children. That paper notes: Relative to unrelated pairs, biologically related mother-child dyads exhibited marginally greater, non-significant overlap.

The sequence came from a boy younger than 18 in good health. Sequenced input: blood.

This CDR3 reads CGAEPQGHYTF. CDR3 in DNA: TGCGGTGCGGAACCCCAGGGACACTACACCTTC. The chain is built from TRBV20-1 and TRBJ1-2; perhaps TRBD1 as D (6 bases). This CDR3 contains 11 residues. Germline CDR1 DFQATT, CDR2 SNEGSKA (reference sequence).